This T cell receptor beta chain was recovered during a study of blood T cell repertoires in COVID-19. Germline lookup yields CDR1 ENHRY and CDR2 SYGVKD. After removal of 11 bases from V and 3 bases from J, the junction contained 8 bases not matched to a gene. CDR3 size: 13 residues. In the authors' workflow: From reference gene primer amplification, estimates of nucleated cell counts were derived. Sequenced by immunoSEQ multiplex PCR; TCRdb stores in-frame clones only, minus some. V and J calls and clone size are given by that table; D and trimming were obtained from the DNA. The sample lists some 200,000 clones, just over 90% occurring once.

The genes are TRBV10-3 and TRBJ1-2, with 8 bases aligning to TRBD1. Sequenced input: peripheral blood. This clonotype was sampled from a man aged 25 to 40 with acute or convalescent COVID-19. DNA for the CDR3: TGTGCCTCTCGGACAGGGACCGACTATGGCTACACCTTC. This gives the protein CASRTGTDYGYTF.